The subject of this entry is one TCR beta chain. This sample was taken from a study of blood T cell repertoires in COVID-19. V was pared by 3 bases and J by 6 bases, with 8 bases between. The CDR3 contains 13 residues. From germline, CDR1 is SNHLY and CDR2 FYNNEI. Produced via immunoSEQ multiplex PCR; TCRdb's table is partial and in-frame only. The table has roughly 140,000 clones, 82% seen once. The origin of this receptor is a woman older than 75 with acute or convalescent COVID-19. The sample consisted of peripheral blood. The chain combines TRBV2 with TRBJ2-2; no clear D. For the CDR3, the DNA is TGTGCCAGCAGTGATATCCGGGCCGGGGAGCTGTTTTTT. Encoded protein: CASSDIRAGELFF.